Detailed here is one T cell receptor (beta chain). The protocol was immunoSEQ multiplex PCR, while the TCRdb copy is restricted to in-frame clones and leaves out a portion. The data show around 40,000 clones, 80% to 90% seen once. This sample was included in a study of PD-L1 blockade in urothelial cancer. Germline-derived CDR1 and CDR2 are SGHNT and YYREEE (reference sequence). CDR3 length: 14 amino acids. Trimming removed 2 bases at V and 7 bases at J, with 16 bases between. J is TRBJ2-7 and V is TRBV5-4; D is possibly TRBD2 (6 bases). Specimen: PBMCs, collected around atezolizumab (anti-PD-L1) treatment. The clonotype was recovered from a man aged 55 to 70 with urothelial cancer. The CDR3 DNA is TGTGCCAGCAGCTTCGGGGGAGCGGGTGGGGAGCAGTACTTC. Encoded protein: CASSFGGAGGEQYF.